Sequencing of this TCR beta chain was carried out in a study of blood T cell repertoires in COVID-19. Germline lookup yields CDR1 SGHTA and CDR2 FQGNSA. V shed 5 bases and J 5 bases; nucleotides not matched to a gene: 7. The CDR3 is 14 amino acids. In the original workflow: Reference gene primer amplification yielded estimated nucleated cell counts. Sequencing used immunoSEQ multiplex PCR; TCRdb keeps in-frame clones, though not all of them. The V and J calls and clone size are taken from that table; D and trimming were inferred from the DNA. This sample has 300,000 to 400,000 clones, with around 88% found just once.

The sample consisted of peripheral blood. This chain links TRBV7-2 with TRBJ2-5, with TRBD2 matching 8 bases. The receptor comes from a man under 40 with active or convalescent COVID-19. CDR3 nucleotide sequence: TGTGCCAGCAGCCCAGGCGGGGGGCAGGAGACCCAGTACTTC. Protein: CASSPGGGQETQYF.